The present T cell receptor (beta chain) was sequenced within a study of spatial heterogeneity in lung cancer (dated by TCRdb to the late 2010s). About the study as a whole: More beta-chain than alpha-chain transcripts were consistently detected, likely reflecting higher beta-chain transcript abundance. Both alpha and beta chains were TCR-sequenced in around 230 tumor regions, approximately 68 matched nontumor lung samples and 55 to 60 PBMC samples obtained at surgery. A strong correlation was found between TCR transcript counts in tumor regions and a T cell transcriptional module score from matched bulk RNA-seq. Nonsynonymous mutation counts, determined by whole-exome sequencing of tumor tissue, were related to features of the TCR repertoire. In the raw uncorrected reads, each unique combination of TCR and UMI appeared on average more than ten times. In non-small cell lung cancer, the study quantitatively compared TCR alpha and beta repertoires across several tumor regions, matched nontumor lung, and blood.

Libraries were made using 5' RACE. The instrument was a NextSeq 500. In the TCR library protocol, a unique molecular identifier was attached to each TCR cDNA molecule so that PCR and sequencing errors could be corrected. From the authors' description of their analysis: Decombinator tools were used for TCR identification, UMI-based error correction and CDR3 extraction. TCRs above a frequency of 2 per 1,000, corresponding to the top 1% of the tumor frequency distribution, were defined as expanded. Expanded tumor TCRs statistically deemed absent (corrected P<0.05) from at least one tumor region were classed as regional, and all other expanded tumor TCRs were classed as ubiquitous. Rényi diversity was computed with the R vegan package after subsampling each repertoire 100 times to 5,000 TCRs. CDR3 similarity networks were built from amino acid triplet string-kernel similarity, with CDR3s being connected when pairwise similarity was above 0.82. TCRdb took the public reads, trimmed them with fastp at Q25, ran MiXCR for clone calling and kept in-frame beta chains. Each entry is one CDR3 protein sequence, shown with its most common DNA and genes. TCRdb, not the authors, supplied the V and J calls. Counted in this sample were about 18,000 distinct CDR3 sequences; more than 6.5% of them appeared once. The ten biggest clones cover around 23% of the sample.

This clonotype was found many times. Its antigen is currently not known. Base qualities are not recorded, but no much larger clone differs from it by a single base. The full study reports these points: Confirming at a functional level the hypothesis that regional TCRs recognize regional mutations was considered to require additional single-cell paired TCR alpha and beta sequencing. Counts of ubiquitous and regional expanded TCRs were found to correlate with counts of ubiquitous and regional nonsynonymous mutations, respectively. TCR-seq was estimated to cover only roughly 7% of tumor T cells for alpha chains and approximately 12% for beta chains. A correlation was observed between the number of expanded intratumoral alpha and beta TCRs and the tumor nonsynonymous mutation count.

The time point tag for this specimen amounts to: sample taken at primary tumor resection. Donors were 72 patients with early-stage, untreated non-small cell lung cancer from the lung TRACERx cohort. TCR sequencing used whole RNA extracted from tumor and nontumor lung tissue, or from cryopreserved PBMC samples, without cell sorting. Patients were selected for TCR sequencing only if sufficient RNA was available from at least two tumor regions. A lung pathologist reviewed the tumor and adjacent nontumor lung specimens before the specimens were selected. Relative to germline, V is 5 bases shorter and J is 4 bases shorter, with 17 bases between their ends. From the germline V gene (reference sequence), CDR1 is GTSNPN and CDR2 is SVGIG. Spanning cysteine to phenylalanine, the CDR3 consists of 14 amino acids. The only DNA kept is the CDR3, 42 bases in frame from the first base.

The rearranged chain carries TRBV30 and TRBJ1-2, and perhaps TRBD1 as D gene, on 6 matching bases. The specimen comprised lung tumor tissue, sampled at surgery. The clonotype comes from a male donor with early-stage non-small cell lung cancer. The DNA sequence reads TGTGCCTGGGCCGTTAAACAGGGTGCCTATGGCTACACCTTC. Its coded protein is CAWAVKQGAYGYTF.